Sequencing of this T cell receptor beta chain was carried out in a study of T cells of healthy individuals. In germline, CDR1 is LGHDT, CDR2 YNNKEL (reference sequence). The CDR3 has 15 amino acids. Trimming removed 0 bases at V and 3 bases at J, with 12 bases between. TCRdb passed the 5' RACE reads through MiXCR, listing each CDR3 protein once. The table has 55,000 to 65,000 distinct CDR3 sequences, around 16% seen once. The receptor's source is a human donor in good health. This sequence joins TRBV3-1 and TRBJ2-7; tentatively, D is TRBD1 (6 bases). The CDR3 reads CASSQDHIRGYEQYF. In DNA, the CDR3 is TGTGCCAGCAGCCAAGATCACATCAGGGGCTACGAGCAGTACTTC.